These 20 T cell receptor beta chains came from one sample sequenced in a study of blood T cell repertoires in COVID-19. The assay was immunoSEQ multiplex PCR, and TCRdb's table has in-frame clones only and misses some. The sample gives tens of thousands of clones, more than 80% of which show up once; approximately 22% is in the top ten. The sample consisted of peripheral blood. Source of these receptors: a woman between 65 and 79 years old with acute or convalescent COVID-19.

The chain has TRBV7-2 and TRBJ2-5; no clear D. Per germline, CDR1 SGHTA and CDR2 FQGNSA. V lost 5 bases and J 2 bases, leaving 6 bases between the germline ends. This CDR3 comprises 12 residues. DNA of the CDR3: TGTGCCAGCAGCCCCCAGCAAGAGACCCAGTACTTC. Amino acid sequence: CASSPQQETQYF.

V and J are TRBV14 and TRBJ1-1; D gene ambiguous. CDR1 SGHDN and CDR2 FVKESK come from the germline V gene. Between the trimmed V and J ends, which lost 2 bases and 1 base, there was a span of 14 bases. The CDR3 loop spans 16 amino acids. CDR3 DNA: TGTGCCAGCAGCCAAAGCCGGGATAGGTGGAACACTGAAGCTTTCTTT. This codes for CASSQSRDRWNTEAFF.

The CDR3 DNA sequence: TGTGCCAGCAGTTTGGGTAGCCCTCCCAATCAGCCCCAGCATTTT. Protein product: CASSLGSPPNQPQHF. This chain connects TRBV6-2 or TRBV6-3 to TRBJ1-5, with D hard to call. The germline gives CDR1 MNHEY, CDR2 SVGEGT. Trimming cost V 4 bases and J 3 bases, with 13 bases left between them. This CDR3 is 15 amino acids long.

The chain is built from TRBV12-5 and TRBJ1-2; 9 bases line up with TRBD1. Losses at the gene ends were 3 bases for V and 4 bases for J; bases not matched to a gene: 3. In germline, CDR1 is LGHNT, CDR2 FRNRAP. This CDR3 has 14 amino acids. Written as DNA, the CDR3 is TGTGCTAGTGGTTTTGGACAGGGGAGCTATGGCTACACCTTC. Its translation is CASGFGQGSYGYTF.

The chain has TRBV6-5 and TRBJ2-1, with a possible D match to TRBD2 (6 bases). The CDR3 consists of 15 residues. Germline V lookup: CDR1 MNHEY, CDR2 SVGAGI. Trimming shortened V by 7 bases and J by 10 bases, and 23 bases separated the two germline ends. The CDR3 reads CASKVGSGVLGEQFF. The CDR3 DNA is TGTGCCAGCAAAGTTGGTAGCGGTGTCCTCGGGGAGCAGTTCTTC.

V usage is TRBV4-2 and J usage is TRBJ2-3; TRBD2 matches at 12 bases. V dropped 2 bases and J dropped 6; count of bases not matched to a gene: 9. This CDR3 is built from 17 residues. Germline values: CDR1 LGHNA, CDR2 YNFKEQ. DNA of the CDR3: TGTGCCAGCAGCCAACGGACTAGCGGGGAGGGGGTGGATACGCAGTATTTT. Translation gives CASSQRTSGEGVDTQYF.

This clone was observed a single time. The chain couples TRBV28 to TRBJ1-5, with D maybe TRBD1 (5 bases). This CDR3 has 13 residues. The V gene lost 8 bases and the J gene lost 3 bases, with 11 bases spanning the gap. In germline, CDR1 is MDHEN, CDR2 SYDVKM. DNA of the CDR3: TGTGCCAGCGGGGGGACCCTCAATCAGCCCCAGCATTTT. Protein product: CASGGTLNQPQHF.

The chain carries TRBV2 and TRBJ2-3; 9 positions match TRBD2. From germline, CDR1 is SNHLY and CDR2 FYNNEI. With V trimmed by 10 bases and J by 2 bases, 7 bases remained unmatched. The CDR3 runs to 14 residues. CDR3 bases: TGTGCCAAAGAAGGGACTAGCTTCACAGATACGCAGTATTTT. Its protein product is CAKEGTSFTDTQYF.

The chain recombines TRBV3-1 (or the pseudogene TRBV3-2) with TRBJ2-1; possibly TRBD2 for D (6 bases). Trimming left V 4 bases short and J 3 bases short, with 13 bases between. The CDR3 loop spans 15 amino acids. Germline V CDR1 and CDR2: LGHDT, YNNKEL (reference sequence). In nucleotides, the CDR3 is TGTGCCAGCAGCCTCGGGAGAAACCTCTACAATGAGCAGTTCTTC. Amino acid sequence: CASSLGRNLYNEQFF.

The J gene is TRBJ2-1, the V gene TRBV19; 9 bases line up with TRBD2. Per the germline V gene, CDR1 is LNHDA and CDR2 is SQIVND (reference sequence). V gave up 7 bases and J gave up 5 bases; unmatched junction bases: 6. The CDR3 totals 14 residues. CDR3 nucleotide sequence: TGTGCCAGTAAGAAGAGCGGGAGGAACAATGAGCAGTTCTTC. Its translation: CASKKSGRNNEQFF. Supplemented by reference TRBV19 and TRBJ2-1, the full variable domain reads DGGITQSPKYLFRKEGQNVTLSCEQNLNHDAMYWYRQDPGQGLRLIYYSQIVNDFQKGDIAEGYSVSREKKESFPLTVTSAQKNPTAFYLCASKKSGRNNEQFFGPGTRLTVL.

There are a few counts of this clone. The chain couples TRBV7-2 to TRBJ1-5, with D possibly being TRBD1 (6 bases). V was pared by 5 bases and J by 4 bases, with 15 bases between. The CDR3 covers 15 residues. CDR1 and CDR2 (germline): SGHTA, FQGNSA. CDR3 coding DNA: TGTGCCAGCAGCCCGGGGGGCCCGAGAAATCAGCCCCAGCATTTT. The encoded protein is CASSPGGPRNQPQHF.

Here the CDR3 DNA reads TGTGCCAGCAGCACCCTCCTCGGACAGGGGCGGGCGAGTACGCAGTATTTT. This sequence encodes CASSTLLGQGRASTQYF. This rearrangement joins TRBV11-2 to TRBJ2-3; 9 bases line up with TRBD1. The CDR3 has 17 residues. Germline-derived CDR1 and CDR2 are SGHAT and FQNNGV. The ends lost 5 bases at V and 8 bases at J; junction bases unmatched: 17.

The V and J genes are TRBV5-1 and TRBJ2-7; TRBD2 might be the D (6 bases). Germline-derived CDR1 and CDR2 are SGHRS and YFSETQ. This CDR3 region has 13 residues. V was pared by 4 bases and J by 3 bases, with 11 bases between. CDR3: CASSINSGYEQYF. The CDR3 DNA follows: TGCGCCAGCAGCATTAATAGCGGCTACGAGCAGTACTTC. Based on the CDR3 plus reference TRBV5-1 and TRBJ2-7, the full variable domain is KAGVTQTPRYLIKTRGQQVTLSCSPISGHRSVSWYQQTPGQGLQFLFEYFSETQRNKGNFPGRFSGRQFSNSRSEMNVSTLELGDSALYLCASSINSGYEQYFGPGTRLTVT.

This clone showed up just once. The chain links TRBV7-8 to TRBJ2-7, with 7 bases fitting TRBD2. CDR3 length: 14 amino acids. The trim removed 7 bases at V and 3 bases at J, leaving 9 bases unmatched. CDR1 is SGHVS and CDR2 is FQNEAQ in the germline V gene. The CDR3 DNA reads TGTGCCAGCACCCTTAGCGGGCGAGGCTACGAGCAGTACTTC. This gives the protein CASTLSGRGYEQYF.

The CDR3, as DNA: TGTGCCAGCAGTACCAGGGGGTCACCCCTCCACTTT. This encodes CASSTRGSPLHF. The V call is TRBV6-5, the J call TRBJ1-6, with 7 bases aligning to TRBD1. The CDR3 has 12 amino acids. Germline trimming cut 5 bases from V and 10 bases from J; bases unmatched to any gene: 2. Germline CDR1 MNHEY, CDR2 SVGAGI.

CDR3 sequence (DNA): TGCAGCGTTGCCCTCGGGCAGGGGGCAGTCTATGGCTACACCTTC. Translation gives CSVALGQGAVYGYTF. The genes are TRBV29-1 and TRBJ1-2; 8 nucleotides line up with TRBD1. V lost 4 bases to trimming and J lost 4 bases; unmatched junction nucleotides: 11. Germline V gene lookup returns CDR1 SQVTM and CDR2 ANQGSEA. The length of the CDR3 is 15 residues.

This sequence joins TRBV10-3 and TRBJ1-3; D gene unclear. The V gene lost 4 bases and the J gene lost 0 bases, with 7 bases spanning the gap. CDR3 length: 14 amino acids. Looked up from germline, CDR1 is ENHRY and CDR2 is SYGVKD. The CDR3 DNA follows: TGTGCCATCAGTGGTTTCAGCTCTGGAAACACCATATATTTT. Amino acid sequence: CAISGFSSGNTIYF.

This rearrangement joins TRBV9 to TRBJ2-2; tentative D call: TRBD2 (6 bases). The CDR3 is made up of 17 amino acids. Germline CDR1 is SGDLS and CDR2 is YYNGEE. Trimming left V 4 bases short and J 2 bases short, with 18 bases between. This chain's CDR3 is CASSLNPWGVNTGELFF. DNA of the CDR3: TGTGCCAGCAGCCTTAACCCGTGGGGGGTAAACACCGGGGAGCTGTTTTTT.

This clone was seen once. The chain carries TRBV9 and TRBJ1-3; D is unresolved. The CDR3 loop spans 15 amino acids. The V and J ends lost 3 bases and 8 bases respectively, with 18 bases between them. The germline gives CDR1 SGDLS, CDR2 YYNGEE. The CDR3 loop reads CASSARRREGDTIYF. CDR3 nucleotides: TGTGCCAGCAGCGCCCGTCGGAGGGAGGGTGACACCATATATTTT.

This clone was counted a single time. The genes are TRBV7-2 and TRBJ1-6; the D gene is possibly TRBD1 (5 bases). CDR1 is SGHTA and CDR2 is FQGNSA in the germline V gene. V was shortened by 5 bases and J by 6 bases, with 14 bases between the two germline ends. The CDR3 is 15 residues long. The CDR3 coding sequence is TGTGCCAGCAGCCAAGTCATAGGGGCTAATTCACCCCTCCACTTT. It yields the protein CASSQVIGANSPLHF.